Listed below are T cell receptor beta chains from one sample, sequenced in a study of blood T cell repertoires in COVID-19. The protocol was immunoSEQ multiplex PCR, while the TCRdb copy is restricted to in-frame clones and leaves out a portion. The sample carries about 200,000 clones, 86% recorded once. The source material was PBMCs or T cells enriched from blood (not recorded which). The receptors were gathered from a man between 40 and 49 years old with acute COVID-19. Both conserved end residues are part of each CDR3. D genes are given only for firm matches. Clone size, where shown, is once, few, many, or a class for clones that have expanded.

clone_size,j_call,d_call,v_call,cdr3_aa,cdr3_nt
.,TRBJ2-7,TRBD2,TRBV5-5,CASGTSSRNEQYF,TGTGCCAGCGGGACTAGCTCGAGAAACGAGCAGTACTTC
.,TRBJ2-2,.,TRBV5-1,CASKKFGGYTGELFF,TGCGCCAGCAAAAAATTTGGCGGGTACACCGGGGAGCTGTTTTTT
.,TRBJ1-1,TRBD1,TRBV11-3,CASSLSGTGGRAFF,TGTGCCAGCAGCTTATCCGGGACAGGGGGAAGAGCTTTCTTT
.,TRBJ2-7,.,TRBV4-1,CASSQERGYYEQYF,TGCGCCAGCAGCCAAGAAAGGGGGTACTACGAGCAGTACTTC
.,TRBJ1-6,.,TRBV25-1,CASSAFIQGPLHF,TGTGCCAGCAGTGCTTTCATCCAGGGACCCCTCCACTTT
.,TRBJ1-2,.,TRBV18,CASSPVAGDNYGYTF,TGTGCCAGCTCACCAGTAGCGGGCGATAACTATGGCTACACCTTC
few,TRBJ2-1,TRBD2,TRBV5-6,CASSRTSGPFNEQFF,TGTGCCAGCAGCCGGACTAGCGGGCCTTTCAATGAGCAGTTCTTC
.,TRBJ2-5,.,TRBV7-3,CASSLIGGEETQYF,TGTGCCAGCAGCTTAATCGGCGGGGAAGAGACCCAGTACTTC
few,TRBJ1-4,TRBD1,TRBV30,CAWKRTRQGVNEKLFF,TGTGCCTGGAAAAGAACCCGACAGGGGGTTAATGAAAAACTGTTTTTT
.,TRBJ1-1,.,TRBV2,CASRGQATIIEAFF,TGTGCCAGCAGAGGTCAGGCAACAATAATTGAAGCTTTCTTT
.,TRBJ1-1,TRBD1,TRBV4-1,CASSPLGTGGAFF,TGCGCCAGCAGCCCACTTGGGACAGGGGGAGCTTTCTTT
.,TRBJ1-3,TRBD1,TRBV9,CASSATTGSGNTIYF,TGTGCCAGCAGCGCAACGACAGGGTCTGGAAACACCATATATTTT
.,TRBJ2-1,.,TRBV6-2/TRBV6-3,CASSEQGMEYNEQFF,TGTGCCAGCAGCGAACAGGGCATGGAATACAATGAGCAGTTCTTC
.,TRBJ2-5,TRBD2,TRBV6-2/TRBV6-3,CASSSRLASETQYF,TGTGCCAGCAGTTCGAGACTAGCTTCAGAGACCCAGTACTTC
.,TRBJ2-1,.,TRBV11-3,CASSPLGWGSSDNEQFF,TGTGCCAGCAGCCCGCTGGGGTGGGGCTCTAGTGACAATGAGCAGTTCTTC
.,TRBJ1-1,.,TRBV19,CASSMPPGYTEAFF,TGTGCCAGTAGTATGCCTCCGGGGTACACTGAAGCTTTCTTT
.,TRBJ2-3,.,TRBV5-1,CASSLLRAGGPDTQYF,TGCGCCAGCAGCTTGTTACGAGCCGGGGGGCCAGATACGCAGTATTTT
.,TRBJ1-1,TRBD1,TRBV28,CASSPTGQWDLGTEAFF,TGTGCCAGCAGCCCGACGGGACAGTGGGACCTAGGAACTGAAGCTTTCTTT
.,TRBJ2-2,.,TRBV5-1,CASSLEPRRILGAPGELFF,TGCGCCAGCAGCTTGGAACCCCGGCGGATCCTTGGGGCCCCCGGGGAGCTGTTTTTT
.,TRBJ2-3,TRBD2,TRBV20-1,CSASKGLAGVFTQYF,TGCAGTGCTAGTAAGGGACTAGCGGGAGTTTTTACGCAGTATTTT
.,TRBJ1-2,.,TRBV19,CASSMRRYLGGDGYTF,TGTGCCAGTAGTATGAGGCGGTATCTCGGGGGGGATGGCTACACCTTC
.,TRBJ2-7,.,TRBV9,CASSAPGLQYEQYF,TGTGCCAGCAGCGCGCCGGGACTGCAATACGAGCAGTACTTC
.,TRBJ2-3,TRBD2,TRBV4-2,CASSQPTGTSGRADTQYF,TGTGCCAGCAGCCAACCAACCGGGACTAGCGGGAGGGCAGATACGCAGTATTTT
few,TRBJ2-2,.,TRBV5-1,CASSLTGSTGELFF,TGCGCCAGCAGCTTAACAGGGAGCACCGGGGAGCTGTTTTTT
.,TRBJ1-2,.,TRBV10-3,CAINSLNYGYTF,TGTGCCATCAACTCTCTTAACTATGGCTACACCTTC
.,TRBJ1-6,.,TRBV28,CASYKGQGSPLHF,TGTGCCAGCTACAAGGGGCAGGGGTCACCCCTCCACTTT
.,TRBJ2-7,TRBD1,TRBV24-1,CATSGKGATYEQYF,TGTGCCACCAGTGGAAAGGGGGCCACCTACGAGCAGTACTTC
.,TRBJ2-3,.,TRBV6-1,CASSEATATDTQYF,TGTGCCAGCAGTGAAGCGACAGCAACAGATACGCAGTATTTT
few,TRBJ2-1,.,TRBV24-1,CATSASGSLQSEQFF,TGTGCCACCAGTGCGTCAGGGTCTTTACAAAGTGAGCAGTTCTTC
.,TRBJ1-1,TRBD1,TRBV6-2/TRBV6-3,CASSEGQGAAEAFF,TGTGCCAGCAGTGAGGGACAGGGAGCCGCTGAAGCTTTCTTT
.,TRBJ1-5,.,TRBV2,CASSDGGYQPQHF,TGTGCCAGCAGTGACGGAGGGTATCAGCCCCAGCATTTT
.,TRBJ2-1,TRBD2,TRBV10-2,CASTRWKRERTYNEQFF,TGCGCCAGCACCAGGTGGAAGCGGGAGCGAACCTACAATGAGCAGTTCTTC
.,TRBJ2-7,TRBD2,TRBV11-2,CASRLSGRGRYEQYF,TGTGCCAGCAGGCTTAGCGGGAGGGGAAGATACGAGCAGTACTTC
.,TRBJ1-1,.,TRBV11-2,CASSSPKGTEAFF,TGTGCCAGCAGCTCTCCCAAGGGGACTGAAGCTTTCTTT
.,TRBJ1-2,.,TRBV14,CASSLLNTVGDYTF,TGTGCCAGCAGCTTACTCAATACTGTTGGTGACTACACCTTC
.,TRBJ1-1,.,TRBV5-1,CASSLAATGTEAFF,TGCGCCAGCAGCTTGGCGGCCACGGGAACTGAAGCTTTCTTT
once,TRBJ2-7,TRBD1,TRBV20-1,CSASYRGPEQYF,TGCAGTGCTAGTTACAGGGGGCCTGAGCAGTACTTC
.,TRBJ1-1,.,TRBV25-1,CASTGGRAFF,TGTGCCAGCACAGGAGGTAGAGCTTTCTTT
.,TRBJ2-7,.,TRBV7-6,CASSPRDLVLGEQYF,TGTGCCAGCAGCCCGAGAGATCTAGTCTTAGGCGAGCAGTACTTC
.,TRBJ2-1,.,TRBV7-2,CASSLIAGANEQFF,TGTGCCAGCAGCTTAATTGCAGGGGCTAATGAGCAGTTCTTC
once,TRBJ1-5,TRBD1,TRBV3-1/TRBV3-2,CASSQRGQGAPINQPQHF,TGTGCCAGCAGCCAGAGGGGACAGGGGGCGCCTATCAATCAGCCCCAGCATTTT
.,TRBJ2-3,TRBD2,TRBV9,CASSVVPLAGSTDTQYF,TGTGCCAGCAGCGTAGTCCCACTAGCGGGGAGCACAGATACGCAGTATTTT
.,TRBJ1-1,.,TRBV5-4,CASSLSSVNTEAFF,TGTGCCAGCAGCTTGTCGTCGGTGAACACTGAAGCTTTCTTT
.,TRBJ1-3,.,TRBV12-3/TRBV12-4,CASSQGLSVTIYF,TGTGCCAGCAGTCAGGGGCTCTCCGTAACCATATATTTT
.,TRBJ2-5,.,TRBV30,CAWSDRAGAYQETQYF,TGTGCCTGGAGTGATAGGGCAGGGGCTTACCAAGAGACCCAGTACTTC
.,TRBJ1-3,TRBD1,TRBV4-1,CASSQDRPGGERNTIYF,TGCGCCAGCAGCCAAGATCGCCCAGGGGGCGAAAGAAACACCATATATTTT
.,TRBJ2-7,TRBD2,TRBV28,CASGGGEQYF,TGTGCCAGCGGGGGGGGCGAGCAGTACTTC